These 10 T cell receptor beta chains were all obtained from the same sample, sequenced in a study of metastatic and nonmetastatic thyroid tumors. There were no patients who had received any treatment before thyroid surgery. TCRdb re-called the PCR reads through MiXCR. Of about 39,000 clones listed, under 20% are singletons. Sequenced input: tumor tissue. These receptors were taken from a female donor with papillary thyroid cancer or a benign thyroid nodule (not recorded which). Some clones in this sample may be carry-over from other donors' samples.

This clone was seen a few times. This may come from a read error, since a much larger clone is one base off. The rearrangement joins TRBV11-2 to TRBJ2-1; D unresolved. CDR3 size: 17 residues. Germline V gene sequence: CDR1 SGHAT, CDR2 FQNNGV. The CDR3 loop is CASSLDLATPLYNEQSF. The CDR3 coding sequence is TGTGCCAGCAGCTTAGATCTGGCCACCCCTCTATACAATGAGCAGTCCTTC.

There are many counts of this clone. The CDR3 coding sequence is TGTGCCAGCAGCCAAGCCCCAGCCATGGCCTCCGGCTACACCTTC. This gives the protein CASSQAPAMASGYTF. The chain is built from TRBV4-2 and TRBJ1-2; D is ambiguous. V was shortened by 1 base and J by 8 bases, with 17 bases between the two germline ends. Germline values: CDR1 LGHNA, CDR2 YNFKEQ. The CDR3 consists of 15 residues.

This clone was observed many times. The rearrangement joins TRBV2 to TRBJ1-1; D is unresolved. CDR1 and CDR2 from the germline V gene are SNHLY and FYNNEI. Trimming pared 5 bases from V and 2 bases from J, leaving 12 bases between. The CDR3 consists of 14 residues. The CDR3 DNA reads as TGTGCCAGCAGTTACAACGTGCAAAACACTGAAGCTTTCTTT. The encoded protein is CASSYNVQNTEAFF.

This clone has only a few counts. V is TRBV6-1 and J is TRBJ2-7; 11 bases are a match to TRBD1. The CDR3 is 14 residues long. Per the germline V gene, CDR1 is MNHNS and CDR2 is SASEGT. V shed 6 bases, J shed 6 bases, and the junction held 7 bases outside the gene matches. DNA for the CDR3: TGTGCCAGCAGGGGAGGGACAGGGGGAGGCGAGCAGTACTTC. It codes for CASRGGTGGGEQYF.

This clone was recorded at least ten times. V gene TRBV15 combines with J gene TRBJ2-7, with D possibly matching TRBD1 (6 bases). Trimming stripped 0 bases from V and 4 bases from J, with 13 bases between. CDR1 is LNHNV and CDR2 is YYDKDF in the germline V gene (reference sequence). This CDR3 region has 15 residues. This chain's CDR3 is CATSRDSGRGYEQYF. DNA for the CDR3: TGTGCCACCAGCAGAGATAGTGGCAGGGGTTACGAGCAGTACTTC.

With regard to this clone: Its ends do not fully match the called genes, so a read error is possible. DNA for the CDR3: TGTGCCAGTAGTTTTCGGACTATCTCCGGAGCGAGGACCGGGGAGCCGTTTTTT. It codes for CASSFRTISGARTGEPFF. V gene TRBV19 combines with J gene TRBJ2-2, with D perhaps matching TRBD2 (6 bases). Germline V CDR1 and CDR2: LNHDA, SQIVND (reference sequence). There are 18 residues in the CDR3.

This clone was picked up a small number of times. The CDR3 nucleotides are TGTGCCAGCAGCGATGGAAGGTCTGGGGCCAACGTCCTGACTTTC. Residues: CASSDGRSGANVLTF. The V call is TRBV6-1, the J call TRBJ2-6; D gene unclear. Germline values: CDR1 MNHNS, CDR2 SASEGT. V was pared by 6 bases and J by 1 base, with 10 bases between. CDR3 length: 15 amino acids.

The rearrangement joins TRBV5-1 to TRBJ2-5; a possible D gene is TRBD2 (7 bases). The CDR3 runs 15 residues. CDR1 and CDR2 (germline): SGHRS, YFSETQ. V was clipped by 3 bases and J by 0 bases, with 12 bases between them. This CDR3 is CASSWGGGDQETQYF. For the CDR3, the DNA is TGCGCCAGCAGCTGGGGGGGCGGCGACCAAGAGACCCAGTACTTC.

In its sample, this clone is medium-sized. This CDR3 reads CASSLSTGNTIYF. The CDR3 DNA follows: TGTGCCAGCAGCTTAAGTACGGGAAACACCATATATTTT. The chain carries TRBV7-2 and TRBJ1-3, with D unresolved. V shed 2 bases and J shed 4 bases, with 6 bases lying between them. CDR1 and CDR2 (germline): SGHTA, FQGNSA. The CDR3 length is 13 residues.

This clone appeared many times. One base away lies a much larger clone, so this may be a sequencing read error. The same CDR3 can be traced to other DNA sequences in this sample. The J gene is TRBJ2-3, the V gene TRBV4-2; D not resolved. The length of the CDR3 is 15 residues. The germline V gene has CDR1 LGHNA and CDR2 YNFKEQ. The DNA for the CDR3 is TGTGCCAGTAGCCAACCAGCGCAACTCACAGATACGCAGTATTTT. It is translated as CASSQPAQLTDTQYF.